Detailed here is one T cell receptor (beta chain). V lost 3 bases to trimming and J lost 7 bases, with 16 bases between them. The CDR3 consists of 15 residues. Per the germline V gene, CDR1 is KGHSH and CDR2 is LQKENI. In the original analysis: Researchers report that nucleated cell counts were estimated from reference gene primer amplification. Some clones are missing from TCRdb's copy, which holds only in-frame ones; the method was immunoSEQ multiplex PCR. Clonal size and the V and J genes are those of that table, whereas D and trimming came from the DNA. The repertoire holds about 110,000 clones, with about 88% as singletons. The sample comes from a study of blood T cell repertoires in COVID-19. Study-level information: The United States, Italy and Spain provided the acute and convalescent COVID-19 samples. Sample material is recorded as cDNA or gDNA derived from T cells, B-cell-depleted T cells, or PBMCs.

The sample comprised peripheral blood. J is TRBJ2-4 and V is TRBV18; D is possibly TRBD1 (6 bases). This clonotype originated in a woman in her fifties or sixties with acute or convalescent COVID-19. CDR3 DNA sequence: TGTGCCAGCTCACCGAGGCCAGGGGAGTTGAACATTCAGTACTTC. Its translation is CASSPRPGELNIQYF.